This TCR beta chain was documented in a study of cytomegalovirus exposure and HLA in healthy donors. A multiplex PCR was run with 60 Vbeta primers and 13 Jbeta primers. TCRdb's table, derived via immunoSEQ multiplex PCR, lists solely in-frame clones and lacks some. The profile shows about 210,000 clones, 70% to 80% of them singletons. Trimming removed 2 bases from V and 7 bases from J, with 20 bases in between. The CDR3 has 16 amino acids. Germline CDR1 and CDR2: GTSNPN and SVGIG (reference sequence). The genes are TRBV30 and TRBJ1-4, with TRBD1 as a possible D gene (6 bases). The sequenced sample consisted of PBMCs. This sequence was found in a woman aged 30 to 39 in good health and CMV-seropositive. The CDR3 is CAWSPPVGQRGEKLFF. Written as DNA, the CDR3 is TGTGCCTGGAGTCCCCCCGTGGGACAAAGAGGTGAAAAACTGTTTTTT.